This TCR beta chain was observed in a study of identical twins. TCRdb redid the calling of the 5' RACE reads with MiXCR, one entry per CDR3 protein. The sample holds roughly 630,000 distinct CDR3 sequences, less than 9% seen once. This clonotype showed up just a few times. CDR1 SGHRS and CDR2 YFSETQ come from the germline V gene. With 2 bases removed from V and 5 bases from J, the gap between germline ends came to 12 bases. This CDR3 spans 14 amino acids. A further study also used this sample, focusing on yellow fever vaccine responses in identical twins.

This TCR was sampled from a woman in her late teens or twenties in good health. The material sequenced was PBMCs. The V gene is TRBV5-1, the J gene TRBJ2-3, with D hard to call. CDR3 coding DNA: TGCGCCAGCAGCTTATCAAAACTTCGAGATACGCAGTATTTT. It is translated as CASSLSKLRDTQYF.